This is a list of T cell receptor beta chains from one sample in a study of metastatic and nonmetastatic thyroid tumors. TCRdb re-clonotyped the PCR reads via MiXCR. The table lists around 13,000 clones, roughly 25% of them singletons. The sample comprised adjacent normal tissue. All receptors derive from a female donor with papillary thyroid cancer or a benign thyroid nodule (not recorded which). Some clones in this sample may be carry-over from other donors' samples. The CDR3 runs from the conserved cysteine through the conserved F or W. Fields, in order: V gene, clone size, J gene, D gene, CDR3 protein, CDR3 DNA. D genes are given only for firm matches. Part of the rows lack a size; the others show once, few, many or a class for expanded clones.

>TRBV7-6|NA|TRBJ2-7|TRBD1
CASILAQGAYEQYF
TGTGCCAGTATCTTAGCGCAGGGGGCCTACGAGCAGTACTTC
>TRBV2|few|TRBJ2-3|NA
CASIFYESDTQYF
TGTGCCAGCATCTTCTACGAGTCAGATACGCAGTATTTT
>TRBV6-6|medium-sized|TRBJ2-1|NA
CASSYSLQRRNNEQFF
TGTGCCAGCAGTTACTCACTCCAGCGGAGAAACAATGAGCAGTTCTTC
>TRBV5-5|many|TRBJ2-1|TRBD2
CASSLAASGHNEQFF
TGTGCCAGCAGCTTGGCGGCTAGCGGACACAATGAGCAGTTCTTC
>TRBV11-1|once|TRBJ1-6|NA
CASSLASGQFNSPLHF
TGTGCCAGCAGCTTAGCCTCCGGGCAGTTTAATTCACCCCTCCACTTT
>TRBV28|few|TRBJ2-1|TRBD2
CASSLVLAGGPGDEQFF
TGTGCCAGCAGTTTAGTACTAGCGGGGGGGCCTGGGGATGAGCAGTTCTTC
>TRBV20-1|few|TRBJ2-7|NA
CSAPAEDLYEQYF
TGCAGTGCCCCGGCCGAGGACCTCTACGAGCAGTACTTC
>TRBV28|few|TRBJ1-6|NA
CASRDSNNSPLHF
TGTGCCAGCAGGGACAGCAATAATTCACCCCTCCACTTT
>TRBV6-2/TRBV6-3|few|TRBJ2-7|NA
CASTPADRFYEQYF
TGTGCCAGCACCCCCGCCGACCGATTCTACGAGCAGTACTTC
>TRBV19|medium-sized|TRBJ1-2|NA
CASSIMGSSPYGYTF
TGTGCCAGTAGTATAATGGGATCCTCACCCTATGGCTACACCTTC
>TRBV9|many|TRBJ2-7|TRBD2
CASSPRPGGYGQYF
TGTGCCAGCAGCCCTAGACCGGGAGGCTATGGGCAGTACTTC
>TRBV7-2|many|TRBJ2-3|NA
CASSLAGISTDTQYF
TGTGCCAGCAGCTTAGCTGGGATTAGCACAGATACGCAGTATTTT
>TRBV20-1|NA|TRBJ2-7|NA
CSARPYYEQYF
TGCAGTGCTCGGCCCTACTACGAGCAGTACTTC
>TRBV7-2|few|TRBJ2-7|NA
CASSLRAGYEQYF
TGTGCCAGCAGCTTACGGGCAGGCTACGAGCAGTACTTC
>TRBV6-4|NA|TRBJ2-7|TRBD1
CASSDSTGGSYEQYF
TGTGCCAGCAGTGACTCGACAGGGGGCTCCTACGAGCAGTACTTC
>TRBV11-2|many|TRBJ1-5|TRBD1
CASSPGTGGLQPQHF
TGTGCCAGCAGCCCAGGGACAGGGGGCCTTCAGCCCCAGCATTTT
>TRBV7-9|many|TRBJ2-5|NA
CASSPLETQYF
TGTGCCAGCAGCCCGTTGGAGACCCAGTACTTC
>TRBV4-2|many|TRBJ2-7|TRBD2
CASSQETSGSSYEQYF
TGTGCCAGCAGCCAAGAAACTAGCGGGAGTTCCTACGAGCAGTACTTC
>TRBV28|NA|TRBJ1-2|NA
CASSPRSYGYTF
TGTGCCAGCAGTCCCCGTAGCTATGGCTACACCTTC
>TRBV25-1|many|TRBJ2-6|NA
CASSPVRAGANVLTF
TGTGCCAGCAGCCCGGTTAGAGCTGGGGCCAACGTCCTGACTTTC
>TRBV30|NA|TRBJ1-4|NA
CAWKTFPNEKLFF
TGTGCCTGGAAAACCTTCCCCAATGAAAAACTGTTTTTT
>TRBV13|few|TRBJ2-7|NA
CASSFFTGSSYEQYF
TGTGCCAGCAGCTTCTTCACGGGGTCCTCCTACGAGCAGTACTTC
>TRBV29-1|many|TRBJ2-5|TRBD1
CSACPTGETQYF
TGCAGCGCCTGTCCGACAGGGGAGACCCAGTACTTC
>TRBV6-1|NA|TRBJ1-1|TRBD1
CASSLRQGETEAFF
TGTGCCAGCAGTCTCCGGCAGGGGGAAACTGAAGCTTTCTTT
>TRBV20-1|once|TRBJ1-1|NA
CSARGTARDEAFF
TGCAGTGCTAGGGGGACGGCCAGAGATGAAGCTTTCTTT
>TRBV9|many|TRBJ2-7|TRBD2
CASSVGIAGVHEQYF
TGTGCCAGCAGCGTAGGGATAGCGGGAGTCCACGAGCAGTACTTC
>TRBV7-9|medium-sized|TRBJ1-1|NA
CASSRDTRGTEAFF
TGTGCCAGCAGCCGGGACACCCGGGGGACTGAAGCTTTCTTT
>TRBV19|few|TRBJ1-2|TRBD1
CASSISYVTGGGYTF
TGTGCCAGTAGTATTAGCTACGTGACAGGGGGCGGCTACACCTTC
>TRBV10-3|NA|TRBJ2-1|NA
CTISDRHGAESEQFF
TGTACCATCAGTGACCGACATGGGGCTGAGTCTGAGCAGTTCTTC
>TRBV20-1|NA|TRBJ1-2|NA
CSASLEDLHGYTF
TGCAGTGCTAGTCTAGAGGATCTCCATGGCTACACCTTC
>TRBV5-1|NA|TRBJ2-5|NA
CASSGEGSKETQYF
TGCGCCAGCAGCGGTGAGGGTTCTAAGGAGACCCAGTACTTC
>TRBV6-1|NA|TRBJ1-2|NA
CASSFTGGTGYTF
TGTGCCAGCAGTTTTACAGGTGGGACTGGCTACACCTTC
>TRBV7-2|NA|TRBJ2-7|NA
CASSSYLANEQYF
TGTGCCAGCAGCTCATATCTAGCGAACGAGCAGTACTTC
>TRBV28|few|TRBJ1-6|NA
CASLNMGNSYNSPLHF
TGTGCCAGCCTGAACATGGGCAACTCCTATAATTCACCCCTCCACTTT